This entry lists 24 T cell receptor beta chains sequenced from one sample in a study of T cell responses to AZD1222 COVID-19 vaccine. Assay: immunoSEQ multiplex PCR; the TCRdb copy retains only in-frame clones and omits some. The data contain more than 95,000 clones, 70% to 90% of them seen just once; the ten biggest clones take up approximately 4%. The sequencing used peripheral blood, collected on day 0 of MenACWY control vaccination. These receptors all stem from an adult in good health.

The gene calls are TRBV19 and TRBJ2-5; 7 nucleotides agree with TRBD2. CDR3 length equals 16 residues. After removal of 6 bases from V and 5 bases from J, the junction contained 15 bases not matched to a gene. In germline, CDR1 is LNHDA, CDR2 SQIVND (reference sequence). CDR3 sequence reads: CASSSVVGGAYETQYF. The CDR3 DNA sequence: TGTGCCAGTAGCTCCGTGGTGGGAGGGGCGTACGAGACCCAGTACTTC.

The V gene is TRBV28, the J gene TRBJ1-2; D unclear. Trimming took 6 bases from V and 4 from J, leaving 6 bases between them. In germline, CDR1 is MDHEN, CDR2 SYDVKM. This CDR3 is built from 11 residues. Here the CDR3 DNA reads TGTGCCAGCAGCCCCAGCTATGGCTACACCTTC. Translation gives CASSPSYGYTF.

The V gene is TRBV5-1, the J gene TRBJ1-1; tentative D call: TRBD1 (6 bases). CDR3 size: 14 residues. Germline V gene lookup returns CDR1 SGHRS and CDR2 YFSETQ. Trimming left V 4 bases short and J 13 bases short, with 23 bases between. CDR3 in amino acids: CASSPPTGIPRRFF. CDR3 in DNA: TGCGCCAGCAGCCCCCCCACAGGGATCCCCCGCCGTTTCTTT.

The J gene is TRBJ1-1, the V gene TRBV10-3, with TRBD1 as a possible D gene (5 bases). CDR3 size: 12 residues. CDR1 ENHRY and CDR2 SYGVKD come from the germline V gene. Trimming pared 8 bases from V and 1 base from J, leaving 8 bases between. CDR3 DNA sequence: TGTGCCATCGGGACGACGAACACTGAAGCTTTCTTT. Encoded protein: CAIGTTNTEAFF.

This chain uses TRBV11-2 with TRBJ2-2; 13 bases map to TRBD2. Per the germline V gene, CDR1 is SGHAT and CDR2 is FQNNGV. With V trimmed by 8 bases and J by 1 base, 10 bases remained unmatched. CDR3 length equals 18 residues. CDR3 loop: CASGRVLAGGQNTGELFF. The DNA for the CDR3 is TGTGCCAGCGGCCGGGTACTAGCGGGGGGGCAGAACACCGGGGAGCTGTTTTTT.

This chain uses TRBV18 with TRBJ2-3, with D unclear. The CDR3 totals 13 residues. The germline CDR1 and CDR2 sequences are KGHSH and LQKENI. Trimming shortened V by 1 base and J by 2 bases, and 4 bases separated the two germline ends. CDR3 sequence (DNA): TGTGCCAGCTCACCACTAGACACAGATACGCAGTATTTT. This encodes CASSPLDTDTQYF.

The chain employs TRBV7-2 and TRBJ2-7, with D possibly matching TRBD1 (5 bases). The CDR3 consists of 14 residues. The germline V and J ends were trimmed by 1 base and 2 bases, with 9 bases remaining between them. The germline V gene encodes CDR1 SGHTA and CDR2 FQGNSA. The CDR3 sequence: CASSLGQSTYEQYF. The CDR3, as DNA: TGTGCCAGCAGCTTAGGACAGTCTACCTACGAGCAGTACTTC.

This clone was seen more than once but under ten times. The chain carries TRBV2 and TRBJ2-3; no clear D. Germline V CDR1 and CDR2: SNHLY, FYNNEI. CDR3 length equals 13 residues. Trimming took off 6 bases at V and 2 bases at J, with 9 bases between the two ends. CDR3 sequence: CASSVDPTDTQYF. CDR3 DNA sequence: TGTGCCAGCAGCGTGGACCCCACAGATACGCAGTATTTT.

The chain joins TRBV19 to TRBJ1-3; D gene unclear. The V end lost 8 bases, the J end lost 2 bases, and 19 bases lay between the germline ends. CDR1 and CDR2 from the germline V gene are LNHDA and SQIVND (reference sequence). This CDR3 comprises 16 residues. The CDR3: CASGNRAGYAGNTIYF. The CDR3 DNA is TGTGCCAGTGGTAATCGTGCGGGGTATGCTGGAAACACCATATATTTT. The full variable domain, rest sourced from reference TRBV19 and TRBJ1-3, is DGGITQSPKYLFRKEGQNVTLSCEQNLNHDAMYWYRQDPGQGLRLIYYSQIVNDFQKGDIAEGYSVSREKKESFPLTVTSAQKNPTAFYLCASGNRAGYAGNTIYFGEGSWLTVV.

The chain uses TRBV28 and TRBJ1-3, with a possible D match to TRBD1 (5 bases). V lost 2 bases and J lost 0, with 14 bases in between. CDR1 and CDR2 from the germline V gene are MDHEN and SYDVKM. This CDR3 spans 17 amino acids. As DNA, the CDR3 is TGTGCCAGCAGTTTAATTGGGGCAGGCCTCTCTGGAAACACCATATATTTT. It encodes CASSLIGAGLSGNTIYF.

The chain combines TRBV19 with TRBJ1-1; D is unclear. The germline V and J ends were trimmed by 4 bases and 7 bases, with 19 bases remaining between them. The CDR3 totals 15 residues. In germline, CDR1 is LNHDA, CDR2 SQIVND (reference sequence). CDR3 sequence: CASSRVQAGLDEAFF. The CDR3 nucleotides are TGTGCCAGTAGTAGGGTTCAGGCGGGCCTGGATGAAGCTTTCTTT.

CDR3 bases: TGTGCCAGAGGGATTGGCCTCCTGGGTCTTTTTGGCTACACCTTC. Translated: CARGIGLLGLFGYTF. V gene TRBV6-4 combines with J gene TRBJ1-2; D is unresolved. The germline V gene has CDR1 MRHNA and CDR2 SNTAGT. The CDR3 runs 15 residues. The ends were cut back, 9 bases at V and 7 bases at J, with 24 bases in the middle.

V gene TRBV28 combines with J gene TRBJ2-3; TRBD2 might be the D (5 bases). V was pared by 3 bases and J by 1 base, with 14 bases between. There are 16 residues in the CDR3. Germline CDR1 MDHEN, CDR2 SYDVKM. In nucleotides, the CDR3 is TGTGCCAGCAGTTTGGTGGGAGCCTCGGGCACAGATACGCAGTATTTT. This gives the protein CASSLVGASGTDTQYF.

The chain combines TRBV6-1 with TRBJ2-3, with D maybe TRBD2 (7 bases). This CDR3 has 17 amino acids. Trimming shortened V by 3 bases and J by 0 bases, and 16 bases separated the two germline ends. Germline CDR1 is MNHNS and CDR2 is SASEGT. The CDR3 sequence is CASSEYLAGASTDTQYF. The DNA of the CDR3 is TGTGCCAGCAGTGAGTATCTGGCGGGGGCGAGCACAGATACGCAGTATTTT.

This clone has only one observation. The chain carries TRBV5-1 and TRBJ2-5; tentative D call: TRBD2 (6 bases). The V end lost 2 bases, the J end lost 2 bases, and 10 bases lay between the germline ends. Germline V gives CDR1 SGHRS, CDR2 YFSETQ. The CDR3 extends over 14 amino acids. This chain's CDR3 is CASSFGLRQETQYF. The DNA for the CDR3 is TGCGCCAGCAGCTTCGGACTAAGACAAGAGACCCAGTACTTC. The variable domain in full, completed from reference TRBV5-1 and TRBJ2-5, reads KAGVTQTPRYLIKTRGQQVTLSCSPISGHRSVSWYQQTPGQGLQFLFEYFSETQRNKGNFPGRFSGRQFSNSRSEMNVSTLELGDSALYLCASSFGLRQETQYFGPGTRLLVL.

The rearrangement links TRBV7-2 to TRBJ2-3; 14 bases line up with TRBD2. The germline gives CDR1 SGHTA, CDR2 FQGNSA. The V gene end was trimmed by 6 bases and the J gene end by 4 bases; junction bases not matched to a gene: 3. This CDR3 comprises 15 residues. CDR3 bases: TGTGCCAGCAGATTGGGACTAGCGGGAGCAGATACGCAGTATTTT. Translating it yields CASRLGLAGADTQYF.

The chain recombines TRBV7-8 with TRBJ2-7; D remains unclear. The CDR3 extends over 16 amino acids. Germline CDR1 SGHVS, CDR2 FQNEAQ. V was shortened by 4 bases and J by 0 bases, with 16 bases between the two germline ends. CDR3 protein: CASSSRRLSSSYEQYF. CDR3 DNA: TGTGCCAGCAGCTCCCGGCGACTCTCCAGCTCCTACGAGCAGTACTTC.

This clone was picked up one time. DNA for the CDR3: TGTGCCAGCAGCTTATTGGGAGGGGCTCGAGGCTCTGAAGCTTTCTTT. Translated, it gives CASSLLGGARGSEAFF. The V gene is TRBV7-8, the J gene TRBJ1-1, with D possibly matching TRBD1 (5 bases). This CDR3 spans 16 amino acids. Looked up from germline, CDR1 is SGHVS and CDR2 is FQNEAQ. V dropped 2 bases and J dropped 6 bases, with 19 bases sitting between them.

The chain is built from TRBV24-1 and TRBJ2-5; D remains unclear. The CDR3 is 11 amino acids. CDR1 is KGHDR, CDR2 SFDVKD, per germline. Trimming removed 9 bases at V and 0 bases at J, with 4 bases between. CDR3 region: CATGYQETQYF. Written as DNA, the CDR3 is TGTGCCACCGGCTACCAAGAGACCCAGTACTTC.

As regards this clone: The same CDR3 arises from other DNA sequences in this sample as well. The V gene is TRBV12-5, the J gene TRBJ1-2; D uncertain. CDR1 and CDR2 from the germline V gene are LGHNT and FRNRAP. The CDR3 contains 13 residues. Between the trimmed V and J ends, which lost 5 bases and 0 bases, there was a span of 7 bases. CDR3 nucleotide sequence: TGTGCTAGTGGTCTGGGGACTAACTATGGCTACACCTTC. Translating it yields CASGLGTNYGYTF.

V is TRBV12-5 and J is TRBJ2-7; no firm D call. The V end lost 0 bases, the J end lost 0 bases, and 15 bases lay between the germline ends. The CDR3 is 17 residues long. Germline CDR1 is LGHNT and CDR2 is FRNRAP. The CDR3 region is CASGLVRSAGSSYEQYF. CDR3 nucleotides: TGTGCTAGTGGTTTGGTACGGTCGGCAGGCAGCTCCTACGAGCAGTACTTC.

This clone came up a few times. This sequence joins TRBV29-1 and TRBJ1-2; D ambiguous. V was pared by 4 bases and J by 4 bases, with 13 bases between. The CDR3 runs 13 residues. The germline V gene has CDR1 SQVTM and CDR2 ANQGSEA. The CDR3 DNA follows: TGCAGCGTTGGAGACGAGCCCCTCTATGGCTACACCTTC. Translating it yields CSVGDEPLYGYTF.

V gene TRBV2 combines with J gene TRBJ2-6; tentative D call: TRBD1 (6 bases). The CDR3 has 17 amino acids. The germline V gene encodes CDR1 SNHLY and CDR2 FYNNEI. Deletions cut 0 bases from V and 1 base from J, with 10 bases between. The CDR3 bases are TGTGCCAGCAGTGAAGCGCCCCAGGGGTCTGGGGCCAACGTCCTGACTTTC. This gives the protein CASSEAPQGSGANVLTF.

The chain couples TRBV24-1 to TRBJ2-6; the match to TRBD1 covers 8 bases. Germline CDR1 and CDR2: KGHDR and SFDVKD. The CDR3 is 17 amino acids. J lost 4 bases, V lost 4 bases, and 8 bases had no gene match. The CDR3 DNA sequence: TGTGCCACCAGTGACCCCGGGACAGGTTCGGGGGCCAACGTCCTGACTTTC. It is translated as CATSDPGTGSGANVLTF.